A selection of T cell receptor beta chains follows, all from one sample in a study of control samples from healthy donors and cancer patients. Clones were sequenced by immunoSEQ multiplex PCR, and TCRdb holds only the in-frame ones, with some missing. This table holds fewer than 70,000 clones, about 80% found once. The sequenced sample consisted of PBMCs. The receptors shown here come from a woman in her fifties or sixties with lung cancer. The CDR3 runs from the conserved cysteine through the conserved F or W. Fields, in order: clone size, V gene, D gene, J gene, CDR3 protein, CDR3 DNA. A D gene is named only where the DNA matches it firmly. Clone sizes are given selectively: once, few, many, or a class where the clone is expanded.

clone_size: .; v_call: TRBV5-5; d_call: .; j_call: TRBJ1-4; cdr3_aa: CASSLPGVGEKLFF; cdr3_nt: TGTGCCAGCAGTTTGCCAGGGGTTGGGGAAAAACTGTTTTTT
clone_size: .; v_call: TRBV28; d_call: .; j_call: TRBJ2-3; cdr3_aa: CASSFGLASTDTQYF; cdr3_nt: TGTGCCAGCAGTTTCGGCCTAGCGAGCACAGATACGCAGTATTTT
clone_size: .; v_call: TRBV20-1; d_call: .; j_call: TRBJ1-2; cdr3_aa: CSARDNYGYTF; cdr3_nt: TGCAGTGCTAGAGATAACTATGGCTACACCTTC
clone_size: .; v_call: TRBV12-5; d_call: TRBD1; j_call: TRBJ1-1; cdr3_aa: CASGFGQGGSEAFF; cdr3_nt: TGTGCTAGTGGTTTTGGACAGGGGGGTTCTGAAGCTTTCTTT
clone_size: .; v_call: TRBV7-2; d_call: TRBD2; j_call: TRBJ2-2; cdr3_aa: CASSSPSGGATGELFF; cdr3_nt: TGTGCCAGCAGCTCCCCCAGCGGGGGGGCCACCGGGGAGCTGTTTTTT
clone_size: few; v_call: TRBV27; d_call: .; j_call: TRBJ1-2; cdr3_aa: CASRGLSGIYGYTF; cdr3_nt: TGTGCCAGCAGAGGGCTATCGGGAATCTATGGCTACACCTTC
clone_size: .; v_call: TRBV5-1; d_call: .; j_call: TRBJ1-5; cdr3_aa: CASSSGQNQPQHF; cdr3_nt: TGCGCCAGCAGCTCGGGACAAAATCAGCCCCAGCATTTT
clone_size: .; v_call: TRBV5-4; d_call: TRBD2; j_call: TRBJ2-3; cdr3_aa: CASSMQTPGLAGERTDTQYF; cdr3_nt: TGTGCCAGCAGCATGCAGACCCCGGGACTAGCGGGGGAGCGCACAGATACGCAGTATTTT
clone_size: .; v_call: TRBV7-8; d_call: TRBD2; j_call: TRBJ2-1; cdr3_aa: CASSLVPSGGRIYNEQFF; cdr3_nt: TGTGCCAGCAGCTTAGTGCCTAGCGGGGGACGTATCTACAATGAGCAGTTCTTC
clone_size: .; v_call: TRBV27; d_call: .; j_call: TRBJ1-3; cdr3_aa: CASSVSREPGNTIYF; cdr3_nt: TGTGCCAGCAGTGTAAGCAGGGAGCCTGGAAACACCATATATTTT
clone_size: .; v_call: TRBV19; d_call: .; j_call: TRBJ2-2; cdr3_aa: CASSILRGAGELFF; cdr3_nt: TGTGCCAGTAGTATCCTACGGGGCGCGGGGGAGCTGTTTTTT
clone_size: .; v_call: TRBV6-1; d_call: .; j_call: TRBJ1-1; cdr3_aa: CASSERRTEAFF; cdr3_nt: TGTGCCAGCAGTGAAAGGAGGACTGAAGCTTTCTTT
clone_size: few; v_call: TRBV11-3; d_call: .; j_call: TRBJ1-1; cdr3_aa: CASGQSGGATEAFF; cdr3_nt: TGTGCCAGCGGCCAAAGTGGCGGGGCCACTGAAGCTTTCTTT
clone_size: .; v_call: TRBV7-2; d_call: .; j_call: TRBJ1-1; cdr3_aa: CASSPTGSNTEAFF; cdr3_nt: TGTGCCAGCAGCCCGACAGGTTCGAACACTGAAGCTTTCTTT
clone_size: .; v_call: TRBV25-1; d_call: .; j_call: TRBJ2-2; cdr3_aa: CASSEGQIDTGELFF; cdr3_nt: TGTGCCAGCAGTGAAGGACAGATAGACACCGGGGAGCTGTTTTTT
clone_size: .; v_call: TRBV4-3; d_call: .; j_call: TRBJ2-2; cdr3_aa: CASSQDVAPANTGELFF; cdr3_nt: TGCGCCAGCAGCCAAGATGTAGCGCCCGCGAACACCGGGGAGCTGTTTTTT
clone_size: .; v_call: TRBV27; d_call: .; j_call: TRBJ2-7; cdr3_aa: CASSLRGPVAFTYEQYF; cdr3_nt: TGTGCCAGCAGTTTACGAGGCCCCGTTGCTTTCACCTACGAGCAGTACTTC
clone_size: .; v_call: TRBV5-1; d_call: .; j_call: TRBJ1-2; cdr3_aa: CASSLAARIDNYTF; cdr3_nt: TGCGCCAGCAGCTTGGCCGCCAGGATTGATAACTACACCTTC
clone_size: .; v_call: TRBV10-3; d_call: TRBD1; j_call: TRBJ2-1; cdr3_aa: CAISGTGEYNEQFF; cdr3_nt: TGTGCCATCTCCGGGACAGGGGAGTACAATGAGCAGTTCTTC
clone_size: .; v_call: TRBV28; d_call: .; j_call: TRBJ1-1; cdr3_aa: CASSFWQGNTEAFF; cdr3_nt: TGTGCCAGCAGTTTTTGGCAGGGGAACACTGAAGCTTTCTTT
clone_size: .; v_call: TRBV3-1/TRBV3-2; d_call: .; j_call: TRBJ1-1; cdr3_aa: CASSPRGNTEAFF; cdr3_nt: TGTGCCAGCAGCCCCAGGGGAAACACTGAAGCTTTCTTT
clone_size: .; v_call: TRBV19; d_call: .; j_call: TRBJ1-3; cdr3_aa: CASIDPDSYSGNTIYF; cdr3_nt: TGTGCCAGTATAGACCCGGACAGCTACTCTGGAAACACCATATATTTT
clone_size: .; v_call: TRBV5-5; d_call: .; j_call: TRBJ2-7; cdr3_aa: CASSLVLAGNEQYF; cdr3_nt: TGTGCCAGCAGCTTGGTGCTGGCAGGGAACGAGCAGTACTTC
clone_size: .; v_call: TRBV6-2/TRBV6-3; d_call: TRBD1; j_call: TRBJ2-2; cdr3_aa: CASSYTGQGDWDTGELFF; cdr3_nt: TGTGCCAGCAGTTATACAGGACAGGGGGATTGGGACACCGGGGAGCTGTTTTTT
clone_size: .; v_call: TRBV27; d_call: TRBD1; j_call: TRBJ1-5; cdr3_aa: CASSYRGSNQPQHF; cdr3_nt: TGTGCCAGCAGTTACAGGGGAAGCAATCAGCCCCAGCATTTT
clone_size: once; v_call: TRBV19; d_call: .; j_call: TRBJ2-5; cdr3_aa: CASSKDRSGETQYF; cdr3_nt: TGTGCCAGTAGTAAGGACAGATCGGGTGAGACCCAGTACTTC
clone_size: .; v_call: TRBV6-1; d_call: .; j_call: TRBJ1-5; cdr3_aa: CASSETTDAQPQHF; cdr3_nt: TGTGCCAGCAGTGAAACTACAGACGCTCAGCCCCAGCATTTT
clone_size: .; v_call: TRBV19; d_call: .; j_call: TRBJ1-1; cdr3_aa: CASRNTGRDTEAFF; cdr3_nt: TGTGCCAGTAGGAATACAGGACGGGACACTGAAGCTTTCTTT
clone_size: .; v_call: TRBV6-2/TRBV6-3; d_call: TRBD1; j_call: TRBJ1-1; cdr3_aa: CASSYPGQWRGLNTEAFF; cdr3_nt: TGTGCCAGCAGTTACCCGGGACAATGGAGGGGGCTAAACACTGAAGCTTTCTTT
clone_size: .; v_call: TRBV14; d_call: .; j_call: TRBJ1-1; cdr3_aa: CASSQYWTPGAEAFF; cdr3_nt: TGTGCCAGCAGCCAGTATTGGACTCCCGGGGCTGAAGCTTTCTTT
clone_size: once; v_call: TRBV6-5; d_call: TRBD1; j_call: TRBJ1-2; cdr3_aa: CASRATGAYGYTF; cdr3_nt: TGTGCCAGCAGAGCAACAGGGGCTTATGGCTACACCTTC
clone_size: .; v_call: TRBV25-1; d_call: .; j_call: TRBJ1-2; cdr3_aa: CASSGQGYGYTF; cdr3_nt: TGTGCCAGCAGTGGCCAGGGTTATGGCTACACCTTC
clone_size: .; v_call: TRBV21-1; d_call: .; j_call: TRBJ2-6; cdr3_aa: CASPSGGNSGANVLTF; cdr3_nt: TGTGCCAGCCCGAGCGGAGGGAACTCTGGGGCCAACGTCCTGACTTTC
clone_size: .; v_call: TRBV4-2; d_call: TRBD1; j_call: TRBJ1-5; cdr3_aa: CASSQTGGDSNQPQHF; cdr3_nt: TGTGCCAGCAGCCAGACAGGGGGTGATAGCAATCAGCCCCAGCATTTT
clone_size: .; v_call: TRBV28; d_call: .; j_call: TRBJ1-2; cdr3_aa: CASSLLIGAQDGYTF; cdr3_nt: TGTGCCAGCAGTTTATTGATAGGGGCTCAGGATGGCTACACCTTC
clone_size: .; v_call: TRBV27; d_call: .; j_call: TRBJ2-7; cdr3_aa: CASHNDHEQYF; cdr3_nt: TGTGCCAGTCACAACGACCACGAGCAGTACTTC
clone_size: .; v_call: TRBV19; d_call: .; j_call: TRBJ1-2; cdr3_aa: CASSMPVGVSNGYTF; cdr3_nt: TGTGCCAGTAGTATGCCCGTAGGGGTATCTAATGGCTACACCTTC
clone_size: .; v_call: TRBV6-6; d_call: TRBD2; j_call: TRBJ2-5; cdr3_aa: CASSYSSGVQETQYF; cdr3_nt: TGTGCCAGCAGTTACTCGAGCGGGGTTCAAGAGACCCAGTACTTC
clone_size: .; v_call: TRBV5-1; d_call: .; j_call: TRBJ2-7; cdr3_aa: CASSLTASSYEQYF; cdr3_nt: TGCGCCAGCAGCTTGACCGCAAGCTCCTACGAGCAGTACTTC
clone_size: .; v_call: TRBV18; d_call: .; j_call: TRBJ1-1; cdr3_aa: CASSPTGNTEAFF; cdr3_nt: TGTGCCAGCTCGCCGACAGGGAACACTGAAGCTTTCTTT
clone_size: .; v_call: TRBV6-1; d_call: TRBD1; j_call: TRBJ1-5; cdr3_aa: CASSELKGAQGQPQHF; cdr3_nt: TGTGCCAGCAGTGAATTGAAGGGGGCGCAGGGTCAGCCCCAGCATTTT
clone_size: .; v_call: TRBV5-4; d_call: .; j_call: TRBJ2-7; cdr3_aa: CASSLGTVSYEQYF; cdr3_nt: TGTGCCAGCAGCTTGGGGACAGTCTCCTACGAGCAGTACTTC
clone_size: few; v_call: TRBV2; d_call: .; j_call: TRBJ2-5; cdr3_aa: CASSNLGETQYF; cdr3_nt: TGTGCCAGCAGCAACCTCGGGGAGACCCAGTACTTC
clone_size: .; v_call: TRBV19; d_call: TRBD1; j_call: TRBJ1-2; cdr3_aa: CASSIWDREFYGYTF; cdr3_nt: TGTGCCAGTAGTATTTGGGACAGAGAGTTCTATGGCTACACCTTC
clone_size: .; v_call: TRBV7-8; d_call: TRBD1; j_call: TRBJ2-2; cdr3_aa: CASSLRDRDTGELFF; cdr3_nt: TGTGCCAGCAGCTTAAGGGACAGGGACACCGGGGAGCTGTTTTTT
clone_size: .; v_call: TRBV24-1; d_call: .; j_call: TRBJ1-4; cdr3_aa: CATSDGRDGWREKLFF; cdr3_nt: TGTGCCACCAGTGATGGACGGGACGGCTGGAGAGAAAAACTGTTTTTT
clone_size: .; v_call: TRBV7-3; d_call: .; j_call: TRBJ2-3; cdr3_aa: CASSPLYGDTQYF; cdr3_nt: TGTGCCAGCAGCCCCCTGTACGGAGATACGCAGTATTTT
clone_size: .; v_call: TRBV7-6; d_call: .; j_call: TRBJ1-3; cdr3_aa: CASSLETEGNTIYF; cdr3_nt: TGTGCCAGCAGCTTAGAAACAGAAGGGAACACCATATATTTT
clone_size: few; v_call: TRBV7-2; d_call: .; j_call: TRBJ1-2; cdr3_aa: CASSSPGTRLFSGYTF; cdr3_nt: TGTGCCAGCAGCTCCCCTGGGACACGGCTCTTTTCTGGCTACACCTTC
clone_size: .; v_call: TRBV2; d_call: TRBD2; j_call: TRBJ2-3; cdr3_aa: CASSEPSGASGDTQYF; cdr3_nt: TGTGCCAGCAGTGAACCCAGCGGGGCTTCAGGAGATACGCAGTATTTT
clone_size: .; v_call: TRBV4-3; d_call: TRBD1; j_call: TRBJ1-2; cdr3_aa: CASSQDTQGEYYGYTF; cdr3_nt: TGCGCCAGCAGCCAAGACACACAGGGGGAATACTATGGCTACACCTTC
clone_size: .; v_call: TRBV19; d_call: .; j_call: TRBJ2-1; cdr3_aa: CASSKGHNYNEQFF; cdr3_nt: TGTGCCAGTAGTAAAGGACATAACTACAATGAGCAGTTCTTC